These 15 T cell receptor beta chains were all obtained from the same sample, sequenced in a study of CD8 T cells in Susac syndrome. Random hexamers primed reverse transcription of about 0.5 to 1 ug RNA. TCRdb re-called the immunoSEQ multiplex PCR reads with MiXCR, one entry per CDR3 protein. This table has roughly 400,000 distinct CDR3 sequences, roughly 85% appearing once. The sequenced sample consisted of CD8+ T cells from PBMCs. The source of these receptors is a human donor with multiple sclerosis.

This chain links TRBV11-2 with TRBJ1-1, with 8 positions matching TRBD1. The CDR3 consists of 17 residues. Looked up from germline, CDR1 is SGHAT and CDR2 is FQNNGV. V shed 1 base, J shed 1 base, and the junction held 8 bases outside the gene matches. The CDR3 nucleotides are TGTGCCAGCAGCTTAGTTTGGGCAGGGGGCTGGAACACTGAAGCTTTCTTT. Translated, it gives CASSLVWAGGWNTEAFF. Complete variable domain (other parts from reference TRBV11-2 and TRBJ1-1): EAGVAQSPRYKIIEKRQSVAFWCNPISGHATLYWYQQILGQGPKLLIQFQNNGVVDDSQLPKDRFSAERLKGVDSTLKIQPAKLEDSAVYLCASSLVWAGGWNTEAFFGQGTRLTVV.

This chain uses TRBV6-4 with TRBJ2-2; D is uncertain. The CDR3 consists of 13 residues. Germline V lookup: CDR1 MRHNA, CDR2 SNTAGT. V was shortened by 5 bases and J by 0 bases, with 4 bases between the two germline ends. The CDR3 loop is CASSRSNTGELFF. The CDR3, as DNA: TGTGCCAGCAGTAGGTCGAACACCGGGGAGCTGTTTTTT.

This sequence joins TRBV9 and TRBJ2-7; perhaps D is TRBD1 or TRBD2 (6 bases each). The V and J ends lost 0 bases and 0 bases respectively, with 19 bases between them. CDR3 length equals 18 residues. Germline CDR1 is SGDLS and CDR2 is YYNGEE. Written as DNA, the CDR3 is TGTGCCAGCAGCGTAGAATCCTTGGGGGGCGACCTCTCCTACGAGCAGTACTTC. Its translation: CASSVESLGGDLSYEQYF.

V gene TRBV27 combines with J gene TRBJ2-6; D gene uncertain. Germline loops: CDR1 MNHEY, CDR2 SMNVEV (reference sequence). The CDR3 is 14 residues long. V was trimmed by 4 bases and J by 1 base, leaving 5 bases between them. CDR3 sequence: CASSSRSGANVLTF. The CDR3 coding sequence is TGTGCCAGCAGTTCCCGTTCTGGGGCCAACGTCCTGACTTTC.

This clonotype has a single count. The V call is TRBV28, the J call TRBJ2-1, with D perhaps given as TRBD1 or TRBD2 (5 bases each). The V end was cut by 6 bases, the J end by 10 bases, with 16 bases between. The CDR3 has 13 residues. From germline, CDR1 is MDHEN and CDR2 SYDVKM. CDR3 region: CASRSEQWDEQFF. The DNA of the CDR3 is TGTGCCAGCAGAAGCGAACAGTGGGACGAGCAGTTCTTC.

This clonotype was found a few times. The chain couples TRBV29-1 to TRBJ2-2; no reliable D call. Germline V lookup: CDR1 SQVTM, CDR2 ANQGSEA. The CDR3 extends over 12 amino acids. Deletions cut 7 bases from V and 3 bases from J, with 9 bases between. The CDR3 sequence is CSAPEDTGELFF. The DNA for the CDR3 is TGCAGCGCGCCAGAGGACACCGGGGAGCTGTTTTTT.

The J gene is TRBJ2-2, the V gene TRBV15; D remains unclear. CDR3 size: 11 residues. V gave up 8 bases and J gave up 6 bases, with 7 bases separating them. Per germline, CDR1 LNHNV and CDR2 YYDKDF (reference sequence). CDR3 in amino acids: CATQWAGELFF. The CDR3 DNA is TGTGCCACCCAATGGGCCGGGGAGCTGTTTTTT.

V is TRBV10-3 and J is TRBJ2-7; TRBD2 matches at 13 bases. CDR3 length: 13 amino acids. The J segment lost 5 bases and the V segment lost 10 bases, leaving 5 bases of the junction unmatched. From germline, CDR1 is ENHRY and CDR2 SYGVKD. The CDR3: CASGGLAGDEQYF. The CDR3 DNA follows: TGTGCCAGCGGTGGACTAGCGGGAGACGAGCAGTACTTC.

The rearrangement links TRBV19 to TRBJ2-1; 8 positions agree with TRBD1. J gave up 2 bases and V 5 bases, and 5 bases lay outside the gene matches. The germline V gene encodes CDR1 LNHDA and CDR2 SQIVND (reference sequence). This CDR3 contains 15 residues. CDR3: CASSFQGAAYNEQFF. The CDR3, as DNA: TGTGCCAGTAGTTTTCAGGGGGCGGCCTACAATGAGCAGTTCTTC. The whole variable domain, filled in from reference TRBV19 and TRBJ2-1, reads DGGITQSPKYLFRKEGQNVTLSCEQNLNHDAMYWYRQDPGQGLRLIYYSQIVNDFQKGDIAEGYSVSREKKESFPLTVTSAQKNPTAFYLCASSFQGAAYNEQFFGPGTRLTVL.

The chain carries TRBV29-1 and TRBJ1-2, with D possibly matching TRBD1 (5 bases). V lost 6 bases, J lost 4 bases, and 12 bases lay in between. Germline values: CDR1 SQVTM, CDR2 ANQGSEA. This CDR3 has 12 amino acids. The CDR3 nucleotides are TGCAGCGTCCTACGGGGCCTCTATGGCTACACCTTC. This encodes CSVLRGLYGYTF. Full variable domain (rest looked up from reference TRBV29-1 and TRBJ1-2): SAVISQKPSRDICQRGTSLTIQCQVDSQVTMMFWYRQQPGQSLTLIATANQGSEATYESGFVIDKFPISRPNLTFSTLTVSNMSPEDSSIYLCSVLRGLYGYTFGSGTRLTVV.

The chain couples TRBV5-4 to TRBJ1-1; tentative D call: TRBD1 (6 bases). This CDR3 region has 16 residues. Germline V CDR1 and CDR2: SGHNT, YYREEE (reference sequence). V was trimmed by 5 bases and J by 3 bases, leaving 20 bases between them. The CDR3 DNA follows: TGTGCCAGCAGACATGGTACCGGGGCAGGGGACACTGAAGCTTTCTTT. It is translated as CASRHGTGAGDTEAFF.

CDR3 sequence: CASSLKGPSYEQYF. The DNA for the CDR3 is TGTGCCAGCAGTTTAAAGGGGCCCTCCTACGAGCAGTACTTC. The genes are TRBV27 and TRBJ2-7, with D maybe TRBD1 (5 bases). V lost 2 bases to trimming and J lost 0 bases, with 8 bases between them. The CDR3 extends over 14 amino acids. Looked up from germline, CDR1 is MNHEY and CDR2 is SMNVEV (reference sequence).

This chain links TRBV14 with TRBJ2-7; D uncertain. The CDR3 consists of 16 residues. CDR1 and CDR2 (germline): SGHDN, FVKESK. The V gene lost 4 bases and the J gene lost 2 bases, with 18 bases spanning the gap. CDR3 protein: CASSRKYSFETYEQYF. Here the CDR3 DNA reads TGTGCCAGCAGCCGGAAGTACTCGTTTGAGACCTACGAGCAGTACTTC.

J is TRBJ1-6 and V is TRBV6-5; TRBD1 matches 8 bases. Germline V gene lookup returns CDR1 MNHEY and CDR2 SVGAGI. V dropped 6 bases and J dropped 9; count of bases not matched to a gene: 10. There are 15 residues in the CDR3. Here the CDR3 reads CASRIRGQIVSPLHF. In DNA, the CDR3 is TGTGCCAGCAGGATCAGGGGGCAAATAGTTTCACCCCTCCACTTT.

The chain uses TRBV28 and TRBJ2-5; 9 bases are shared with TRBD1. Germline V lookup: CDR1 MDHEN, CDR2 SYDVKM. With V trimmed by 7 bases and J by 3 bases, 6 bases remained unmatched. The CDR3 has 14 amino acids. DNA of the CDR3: TGTGCCAGCACCACGGGACAGGGAGAAGAGACCCAGTACTTC. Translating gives CASTTGQGEETQYF.